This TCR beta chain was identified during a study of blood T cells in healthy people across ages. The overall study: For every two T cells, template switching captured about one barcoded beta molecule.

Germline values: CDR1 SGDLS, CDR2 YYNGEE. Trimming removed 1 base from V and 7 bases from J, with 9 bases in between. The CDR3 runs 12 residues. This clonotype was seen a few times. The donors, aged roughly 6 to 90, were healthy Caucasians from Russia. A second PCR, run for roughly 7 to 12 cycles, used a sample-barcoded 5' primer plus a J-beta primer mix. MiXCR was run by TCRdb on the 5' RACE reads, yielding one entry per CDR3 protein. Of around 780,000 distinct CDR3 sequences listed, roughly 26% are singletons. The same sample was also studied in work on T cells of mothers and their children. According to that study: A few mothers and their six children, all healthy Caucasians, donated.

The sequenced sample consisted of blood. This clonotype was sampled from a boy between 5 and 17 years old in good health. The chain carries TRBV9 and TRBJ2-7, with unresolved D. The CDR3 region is CASSVNEGEQYF. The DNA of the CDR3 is TGTGCCAGCAGCGTAAACGAAGGGGAGCAGTACTTC.